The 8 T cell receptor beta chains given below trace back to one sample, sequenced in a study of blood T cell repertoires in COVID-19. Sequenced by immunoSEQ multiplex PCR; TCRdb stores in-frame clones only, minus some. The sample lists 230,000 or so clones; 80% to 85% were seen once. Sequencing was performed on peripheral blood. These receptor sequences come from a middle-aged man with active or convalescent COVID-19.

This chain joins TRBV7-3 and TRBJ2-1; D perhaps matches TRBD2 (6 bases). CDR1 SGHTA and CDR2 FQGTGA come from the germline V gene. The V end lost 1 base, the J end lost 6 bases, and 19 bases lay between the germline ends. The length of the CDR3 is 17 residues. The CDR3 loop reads CASSLNRWTEGLNEQFF. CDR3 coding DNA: TGTGCCAGCAGCTTAAACCGATGGACGGAGGGACTCAATGAGCAGTTCTTC.

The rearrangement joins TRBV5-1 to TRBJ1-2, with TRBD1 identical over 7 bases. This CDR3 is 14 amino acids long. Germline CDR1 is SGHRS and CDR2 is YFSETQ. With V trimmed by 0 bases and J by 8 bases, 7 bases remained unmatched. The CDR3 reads CASSLGQGIKGYTF. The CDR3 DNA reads TGCGCCAGCAGCTTGGGACAGGGAATAAAGGGCTACACCTTC.

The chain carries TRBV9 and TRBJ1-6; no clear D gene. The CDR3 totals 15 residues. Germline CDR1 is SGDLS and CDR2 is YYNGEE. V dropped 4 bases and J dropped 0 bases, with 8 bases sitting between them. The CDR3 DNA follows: TGTGCCAGCAGCCCCTCGAGCTCCTATAATTCACCCCTCCACTTT. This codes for CASSPSSSYNSPLHF.

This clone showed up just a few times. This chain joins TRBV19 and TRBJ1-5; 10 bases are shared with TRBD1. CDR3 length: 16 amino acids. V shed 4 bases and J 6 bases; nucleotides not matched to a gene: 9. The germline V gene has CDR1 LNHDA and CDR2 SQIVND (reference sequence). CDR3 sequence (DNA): TGTGCCAGTAGTAATCCGGGACAGGGGACTTCTCAGCCCCAGCATTTT. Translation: CASSNPGQGTSQPQHF. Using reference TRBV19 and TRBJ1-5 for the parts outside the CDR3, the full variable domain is DGGITQSPKYLFRKEGQNVTLSCEQNLNHDAMYWYRQDPGQGLRLIYYSQIVNDFQKGDIAEGYSVSREKKESFPLTVTSAQKNPTAFYLCASSNPGQGTSQPQHFGDGTRLSIL.

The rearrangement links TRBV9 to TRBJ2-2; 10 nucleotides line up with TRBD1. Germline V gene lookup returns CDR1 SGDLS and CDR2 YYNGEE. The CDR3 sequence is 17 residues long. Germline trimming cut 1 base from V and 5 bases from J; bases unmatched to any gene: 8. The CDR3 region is CASSVPLTGGPTGELFF. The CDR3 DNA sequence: TGTGCCAGCAGCGTACCCTTGACAGGGGGCCCGACCGGGGAGCTGTTTTTT.

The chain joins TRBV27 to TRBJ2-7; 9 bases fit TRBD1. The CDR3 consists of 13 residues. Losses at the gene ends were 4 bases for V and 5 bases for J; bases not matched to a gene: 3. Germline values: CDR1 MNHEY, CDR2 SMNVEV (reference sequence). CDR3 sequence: CASSSGQGDEQYF. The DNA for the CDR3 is TGTGCCAGCAGTTCGGGACAGGGTGACGAGCAGTACTTC.

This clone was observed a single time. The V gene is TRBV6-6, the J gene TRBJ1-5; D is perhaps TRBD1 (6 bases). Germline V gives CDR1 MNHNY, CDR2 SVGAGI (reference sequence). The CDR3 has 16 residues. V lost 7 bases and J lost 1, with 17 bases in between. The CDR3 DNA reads TGTGCCAGCACCAACCGCGGGGGCCGGAGCAATCAGCCCCAGCATTTT. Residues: CASTNRGGRSNQPQHF.

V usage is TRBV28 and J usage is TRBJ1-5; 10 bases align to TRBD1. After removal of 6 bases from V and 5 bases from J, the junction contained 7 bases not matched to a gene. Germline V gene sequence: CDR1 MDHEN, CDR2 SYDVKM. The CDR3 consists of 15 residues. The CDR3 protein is CASREGQGPHQPQHF. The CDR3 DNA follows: TGTGCCAGCAGAGAGGGACAGGGGCCCCATCAGCCCCAGCATTTT. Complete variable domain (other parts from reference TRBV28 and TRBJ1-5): DVKVTQSSRYLVKRTGEKVFLECVQDMDHENMFWYRQDPGLGLRLIYFSYDVKMKEKGDIPEGYSVSREKKERFSLILESASTNQTSMYLCASREGQGPHQPQHFGDGTRLSIL.